The text below deals with one T cell receptor beta chain. Germline values: CDR1 SGHRS, CDR2 YFSETQ. Trimming removed 1 base from V and 0 bases from J, with 15 bases in between. The length of the CDR3 is 17 residues. Authors' data handling: Scientists estimated how many nucleated cells there were by amplifying reference gene primers. Here immunoSEQ multiplex PCR was the method, and the copy in TCRdb shows in-frame clones only, minus some. For V, J and clone size, that table is used; D and trimming come from the DNA. The sample has fewer than 350,000 clones; approximately 88% are singletons. Seattle researchers signed up patients amid active infection and tracked them longitudinally. This sample was taken from a study of blood T cell repertoires in COVID-19. Study as a whole: Specimens from acute and convalescent COVID-19 originated in the United States, Italy and Spain.

Sequenced material: peripheral blood. This sequence joins TRBV5-1 and TRBJ2-3; D possibly corresponds to TRBD1 (5 bases). The receptor was isolated from a man younger than 40 with COVID-19, enrolled during active disease. The CDR3 sequence: CASSLIVQGLSTDTQYF. CDR3 DNA: TGCGCCAGCAGCTTGATAGTCCAGGGCCTTAGCACAGATACGCAGTATTTT.